The 25 T cell receptor beta chains reported below all come from one sample, sequenced in a study of control samples from healthy donors and cancer patients. Sequencing was performed with immunoSEQ multiplex PCR; in TCRdb, only in-frame clones are kept and a portion is missing. The sample contains 150,000 to 160,000 clones, about 94% of which appear only once. Sequenced: blood. Every receptor here comes from a man in his forties in good health.

The chain joins TRBV5-1 to TRBJ2-2; the match to TRBD1 covers 8 bases. J was trimmed by 0 bases and V by 2 bases; bases with no gene match: 0. Germline lookup yields CDR1 SGHRS and CDR2 YFSETQ. CDR3 length: 15 residues. The CDR3 is CASSLQGANTGELFF. The DNA of the CDR3 is TGCGCCAGCAGCTTACAGGGGGCGAACACCGGGGAGCTGTTTTTT. The variable domain in full, with the rest retrieved from reference TRBV5-1 and TRBJ2-2, is KAGVTQTPRYLIKTRGQQVTLSCSPISGHRSVSWYQQTPGQGLQFLFEYFSETQRNKGNFPGRFSGRQFSNSRSEMNVSTLELGDSALYLCASSLQGANTGELFFGEGSRLTVL.

There are a few counts of this clone. The chain employs TRBV6-2 or TRBV6-3 and TRBJ2-3; D is undetermined. V lost 2 bases to trimming and J lost 6 bases, with 15 bases between them. CDR3 size: 15 residues. Germline CDR1 and CDR2: MNHEY and SVGEGT. The CDR3 loop reads CASSYEASPPDTQYF. The CDR3 DNA follows: TGTGCCAGCAGTTACGAGGCCAGCCCCCCGGATACGCAGTATTTT.

This clone was counted a few times. This chain uses TRBV11-2 with TRBJ1-1; no firm D call. The V end was cut by 1 base, the J end by 0 bases, with 6 bases between. CDR1 is SGHAT and CDR2 is FQNNGV in the germline V gene. The CDR3 totals 14 residues. The CDR3 region is CASSLVSLNTEAFF. DNA of the CDR3: TGTGCCAGCAGCTTAGTCAGTCTGAACACTGAAGCTTTCTTT.

The chain uses TRBV7-9 and TRBJ1-5, with unresolved D. The germline gives CDR1 SEHNR, CDR2 FQNEAQ (reference sequence). The CDR3 runs 12 residues. Trimming pared 5 bases from V and 7 bases from J, leaving 9 bases between. CDR3 nucleotide sequence: TGTGCCAGCAGCGATTCTGGGCAGCCCCAGCATTTT. The encoded protein is CASSDSGQPQHF.

The genes are TRBV7-2 and TRBJ1-6; a weak D match, TRBD1 (6 bases). Trimming stripped 2 bases from V and 9 bases from J, with 11 bases between. Looked up from germline, CDR1 is SGHTA and CDR2 is FQGNSA. This CDR3 contains 14 residues. The CDR3 spells CASSLYGTISPLHF. CDR3 nucleotide sequence: TGTGCCAGCAGCTTATACGGGACAATTTCACCCCTCCACTTT.

V gene TRBV28 combines with J gene TRBJ1-1; D is unresolved. The germline gives CDR1 MDHEN, CDR2 SYDVKM. This CDR3 spans 15 amino acids. V lost 5 bases to trimming and J lost 3 bases, with 16 bases between them. Written as DNA, the CDR3 is TGTGCCAGCAGTCTCCCGTCGGGTATGGACACTGAAGCTTTCTTT. Translating it yields CASSLPSGMDTEAFF. Drawing the rest from reference TRBV28 and TRBJ1-1, the complete variable domain is DVKVTQSSRYLVKRTGEKVFLECVQDMDHENMFWYRQDPGLGLRLIYFSYDVKMKEKGDIPEGYSVSREKKERFSLILESASTNQTSMYLCASSLPSGMDTEAFFGQGTRLTVV.

The V and J genes are TRBV4-1 and TRBJ2-6, with D possibly being TRBD2 (6 bases). CDR1 MGHRA and CDR2 YSYEKL come from the germline V gene. The V end lost 0 bases, the J end lost 4 bases, and 13 bases lay between the germline ends. There are 17 residues in the CDR3. CDR3: CASSQDLGGSGANVLTF. CDR3 DNA: TGCGCCAGCAGCCAAGATCTGGGGGGTTCAGGGGCCAACGTCCTGACTTTC.

The chain couples TRBV11-2 to TRBJ2-1; D may be TRBD1 (5 bases). The V and J ends lost 6 bases and 10 bases respectively, with 13 bases between them. The CDR3 extends over 12 amino acids. Germline-derived CDR1 and CDR2 are SGHAT and FQNNGV. The CDR3 here is CASRQRTQEQFF. The CDR3 nucleotides are TGTGCCAGCAGGCAGAGGACACAGGAGCAGTTCTTC.

The chain uses TRBV5-1 and TRBJ1-1; TRBD1 agrees at 12 bases. Germline lookup yields CDR1 SGHRS and CDR2 YFSETQ. The J segment lost 5 bases and the V segment lost 4 bases, leaving 15 bases of the junction unmatched. This CDR3 has 18 residues. The chain's CDR3 is CASSPRPGTGGVGTEAFF. Written as DNA, the CDR3 is TGCGCCAGCAGCCCACGCCCCGGGACAGGGGGCGTAGGGACTGAAGCTTTCTTT. Full variable domain (outside the CDR3, taken from reference TRBV5-1 and TRBJ1-1): KAGVTQTPRYLIKTRGQQVTLSCSPISGHRSVSWYQQTPGQGLQFLFEYFSETQRNKGNFPGRFSGRQFSNSRSEMNVSTLELGDSALYLCASSPRPGTGGVGTEAFFGQGTRLTVV.

The V and J genes are TRBV7-9 and TRBJ2-7; D possibly corresponds to TRBD1 (6 bases). Trimming stripped 1 base from V and 5 bases from J, with 15 bases between. Germline V gene lookup returns CDR1 SEHNR and CDR2 FQNEAQ (reference sequence). The CDR3 consists of 15 residues. CDR3 DNA: TGTGCCAGCAGCTTAGTTTCAGGGGCGGTCGACGAGCAGTACTTC. Translating gives CASSLVSGAVDEQYF. The whole variable domain, remainder taken from reference TRBV7-9 and TRBJ2-7, is DTGVSQNPRHKITKRGQNVTFRCDPISEHNRLYWYRQTLGQGPEFLTYFQNEAQLEKSRLLSDRFSAERPKGSFSTLEIQRTEQGDSAMYLCASSLVSGAVDEQYFGPGTRLTVT.

The V and J genes are TRBV18 and TRBJ2-7; no reliable D call. This CDR3 comprises 15 residues. The V gene's germline CDR1 is KGHSH and CDR2 LQKENI. V gave up 2 bases and J gave up 6 bases, with 17 bases separating them. This CDR3 reads CASSPTPAPLGEQYF. Here the CDR3 DNA reads TGTGCCAGCTCACCAACTCCCGCCCCTCTCGGCGAGCAGTACTTC.

This sequence joins TRBV7-9 and TRBJ1-4; D not resolved. The CDR3 contains 12 residues. V was clipped by 8 bases and J by 4 bases, with 8 bases between them. The V gene's germline CDR1 is SEHNR and CDR2 FQNEAQ (reference sequence). The CDR3 reads CASDGGNEKLFF. The CDR3 bases are TGTGCCAGCGACGGCGGTAATGAAAAACTGTTTTTT.

Concerning this clone: The junction departs from the called germline gene at one end, perhaps through a read error. The V gene is TRBV9, the J gene TRBJ1-5; D is perhaps TRBD1 (5 bases). The CDR3 contains 12 residues. Germline CDR1 SGDLS, CDR2 YYNGEE. CDR3 bases: TGTGCCGGCAGCAGCGGGGGTCAGCCCCAGCATTTT. It translates to CAGSSGGQPQHF. Complete variable domain (other parts from reference TRBV9 and TRBJ1-5): DSGVTQTPKHLITATGQRVTLRCSPRSGDLSVYWYQQSLDQGLQFLIQYYNGEERAKGNILERFSAQQFPDLHSELNLSSLELGDSALYFCAGSSGGQPQHFGDGTRLSIL.

The J gene is TRBJ2-3, the V gene TRBV7-6; possibly TRBD2 for D (5 bases). This CDR3 is built from 15 residues. V lost 5 bases to trimming and J lost 0 bases, with 12 bases between them. Germline V gene lookup returns CDR1 SGHVS and CDR2 FNYEAQ. The CDR3 here is CASSQAAISTDTQYF. In DNA, the CDR3 is TGTGCCAGCAGCCAAGCGGCAATAAGCACAGATACGCAGTATTTT.

The chain employs TRBV5-1 and TRBJ1-3, with 8 bases aligning to TRBD1. J lost 0 bases, V lost 6 bases, and 2 bases had no gene match. The germline V gene encodes CDR1 SGHRS and CDR2 YFSETQ. The CDR3 length is 14 residues. The CDR3 nucleotides are TGCGCCAGCAAGGGACAGGTCTCTGGAAACACCATATATTTT. Its protein product is CASKGQVSGNTIYF.

The rearrangement uses TRBV9 and TRBJ1-1, with 7 bases fitting TRBD1. V was pared by 3 bases and J by 2 bases, with 13 bases of the junction left unmatched. The germline CDR1 and CDR2 sequences are SGDLS and YYNGEE. The CDR3 runs to 17 residues. Written as DNA, the CDR3 is TGTGCCAGCAGCGAAAAAGAGGGGGCCTGGTTAAACACTGAAGCTTTCTTT. This codes for CASSEKEGAWLNTEAFF. Based on the CDR3 plus reference TRBV9 and TRBJ1-1, the full variable domain is DSGVTQTPKHLITATGQRVTLRCSPRSGDLSVYWYQQSLDQGLQFLIQYYNGEERAKGNILERFSAQQFPDLHSELNLSSLELGDSALYFCASSEKEGAWLNTEAFFGQGTRLTVV.

The J gene is TRBJ2-7, the V gene TRBV29-1; D gene ambiguous. The CDR3 runs to 13 residues. Germline values: CDR1 SQVTM, CDR2 ANQGSEA. The ends were cut back, 4 bases at V and 1 base at J, with 11 bases in the middle. As DNA, the CDR3 is TGCAGCGTTGTTGCGGCCTCTTCCTACGAGCAGTACTTC. Protein product: CSVVAASSYEQYF.

The chain carries TRBV7-2 and TRBJ2-3, with 8 bases lining up with TRBD2. This CDR3 has 16 amino acids. Germline V gene data show CDR1 as SGHTA and CDR2 as FQGNSA. Trimming at V came to 2 bases and at J to 2 bases, leaving 6 bases not matched to a gene. The CDR3 spells CASSLSGGATTDTQYF. As DNA, the CDR3 is TGTGCCAGCAGCTTAAGCGGGGGAGCTACCACAGATACGCAGTATTTT. The full variable domain, with the rest looked up from reference TRBV7-2 and TRBJ2-3, is GAGVSQSPSNKVTEKGKDVELRCDPISGHTALYWYRQSLGQGLEFLIYFQGNSAPDKSGLPSDRFSAERTGGSVSTLTIQRTQQEDSAVYLCASSLSGGATTDTQYFGPGTRLTVL.

The chain links TRBV28 to TRBJ2-5; the D gene is possibly TRBD2 (7 bases). The germline V gene has CDR1 MDHEN and CDR2 SYDVKM. V was pared by 8 bases and J by 2 bases, with 15 bases between. The CDR3 loop spans 14 amino acids. In nucleotides, the CDR3 is TGTGCCAGCGGGGGCGGGGGAGGACAAGAGACCCAGTACTTC. It encodes CASGGGGGQETQYF.

The J gene is TRBJ2-3, the V gene TRBV3-1 (or the pseudogene TRBV3-2), with D tentatively TRBD1 (6 bases). The V gene lost 4 bases and the J gene lost 5 bases, with 13 bases spanning the gap. Germline-derived CDR1 and CDR2 are LGHDT and YNNKEL (reference sequence). This CDR3 contains 14 residues. The chain's CDR3 is CASSLHARGDTQYF. CDR3 in DNA: TGTGCCAGCAGCCTCCATGCCAGGGGAGATACGCAGTATTTT.

The J gene is TRBJ1-2, the V gene TRBV28; 12 bases are a match to TRBD1. Trimming took 5 bases from V and 0 from J; bases not matched to a gene: 10. This CDR3 has 18 residues. Germline V gene lookup returns CDR1 MDHEN and CDR2 SYDVKM. CDR3 loop: CASSPSRDRGQSNYGYTF. CDR3 coding DNA: TGTGCCAGCAGTCCTTCCCGGGACAGGGGGCAGTCTAACTATGGCTACACCTTC.

The chain employs TRBV30 and TRBJ1-2, with D tentatively TRBD1 (6 bases). The V gene lost 4 bases and the J gene lost 2 bases, with 23 bases spanning the gap. This CDR3 contains 17 residues. Germline CDR1 reads GTSNPN; CDR2 reads SVGIG (reference sequence). CDR3 in amino acids: CAWTKWQGTLSNYGYTF. Written as DNA, the CDR3 is TGTGCCTGGACAAAGTGGCAGGGGACCCTTTCAAACTATGGCTACACCTTC.

The CDR3 coding sequence is TGTGCCAGCACTCGGCCATCTTCGGGACAGATGAACACTGAAGCTTTCTTT. Translation gives CASTRPSSGQMNTEAFF. The chain combines TRBV6-6 with TRBJ1-1, with TRBD1 matching over 7 bases. Trimming took 7 bases from V and 0 from J; bases not matched to a gene: 14. In germline, CDR1 is MNHNY, CDR2 SVGAGI (reference sequence). The CDR3 is 17 residues long.

Concerning this clone itself: An end of the junction differs from the germline gene, which may be a read error. Other DNA sequences in the same sample also yield this CDR3. The chain joins TRBV24-1 to TRBJ1-4, with D tentatively TRBD1 (6 bases). Germline CDR1 and CDR2: KGHDR and SFDVKD. CDR3 length: 14 residues. DNA for the CDR3: TGTGCCACCAGTGATGCAGGGGCTCGGGAAAAGCTGTTTTTT. It is translated as CATSDAGAREKLFF.

V usage is TRBV4-2 and J usage is TRBJ1-2, with TRBD1 matching over 7 bases. With 0 bases clipped from V and 7 bases from J, the junction kept 11 bases outside the gene matches. Germline CDR1 is LGHNA and CDR2 is YNFKEQ. There are 16 residues in the CDR3. The CDR3 loop reads CASSQDPRVRGFGYTF. The DNA for the CDR3 is TGTGCCAGCAGCCAAGATCCGCGGGTCAGGGGGTTTGGCTACACCTTC.